Following are 22 T cell receptor beta chains from one sample sequenced in a study of T cells after posttransplantation cyclophosphamide. Measured with immunoSEQ multiplex PCR; TCRdb has only the in-frame clones, and not every one. The sample consists of tens of thousands of clones, under 85% of them appearing once. Sequencing was performed on memory CD4+ T cells sorted from PBMCs. These receptors all stem from a woman in her fifties or sixties in good health, CMV-negative, and a related stem cell transplant donor.

The genes are TRBV5-1 and TRBJ2-5, with 7 bases that match TRBD2. The ends lost 3 bases at V and 1 base at J; junction bases unmatched: 6. Per germline, CDR1 SGHRS and CDR2 YFSETQ. The CDR3 sequence is 15 residues long. CDR3 residues: CASSSSGGFQETQYF. CDR3 coding DNA: TGCGCCAGCAGCTCCTCGGGGGGTTTCCAAGAGACCCAGTACTTC. The whole variable domain, remainder taken from reference TRBV5-1 and TRBJ2-5, is KAGVTQTPRYLIKTRGQQVTLSCSPISGHRSVSWYQQTPGQGLQFLFEYFSETQRNKGNFPGRFSGRQFSNSRSEMNVSTLELGDSALYLCASSSSGGFQETQYFGPGTRLLVL.

Only one count was recorded for this clone. The chain is built from TRBV7-9 and TRBJ1-2; TRBD1 matches 10 bases. Germline V gene lookup returns CDR1 SEHNR and CDR2 FQNEAQ (reference sequence). The length of the CDR3 is 16 residues. Trimming took 1 base from V and 6 from J; bases not matched to a gene: 8. The CDR3 DNA follows: TGTGCCAGCAGCTTAGACCGGGACAGGGGATCGGATGGCTACACCTTC. It specifies CASSLDRDRGSDGYTF. Full variable domain (rest looked up from reference TRBV7-9 and TRBJ1-2): DTGVSQNPRHKITKRGQNVTFRCDPISEHNRLYWYRQTLGQGPEFLTYFQNEAQLEKSRLLSDRFSAERPKGSFSTLEIQRTEQGDSAMYLCASSLDRDRGSDGYTFGSGTRLTVV.

The rearrangement uses TRBV7-8 and TRBJ2-3; 11 nucleotides line up with TRBD2. The CDR3 is made up of 18 amino acids. The junction had 13 bases not matched to a gene; V was cut back by 5 bases and J by 3 bases. Germline assignment: CDR1 SGHVS and CDR2 FQNEAQ. CDR3 protein: CASSREDTSGSRTDTQYF. The CDR3 coding sequence is TGTGCCAGCAGCCGAGAGGATACTAGCGGGAGTAGGACAGATACGCAGTATTTT.

The table lists this clone with a few counts. The gene calls are TRBV28 and TRBJ2-1; the D is unclear. The germline V gene has CDR1 MDHEN and CDR2 SYDVKM. V gave up 4 bases and J gave up 10 bases, with 20 bases separating them. CDR3 size: 15 residues. In DNA form, the CDR3 reads TGTGCCAGCAGTTCGACACTTACCCCCTTCCGGGAGCAGTTCTTC. This gives the protein CASSSTLTPFREQFF. The complete variable domain, with remaining parts taken from reference TRBV28 and TRBJ2-1, reads DVKVTQSSRYLVKRTGEKVFLECVQDMDHENMFWYRQDPGLGLRLIYFSYDVKMKEKGDIPEGYSVSREKKERFSLILESASTNQTSMYLCASSSTLTPFREQFFGPGTRLTVL.

The chain carries TRBV7-2 and TRBJ2-1; no firm D call. Germline values: CDR1 SGHTA, CDR2 FQGNSA. V lost 1 base and J 7 bases, leaving 5 bases between the germline ends. This CDR3 is built from 12 residues. The CDR3 bases are TGTGCCAGCAGCTTAGTCGGGAATGAGCAGTTCTTC. This sequence encodes CASSLVGNEQFF. The variable domain in full, with the rest retrieved from reference TRBV7-2 and TRBJ2-1, is GAGVSQSPSNKVTEKGKDVELRCDPISGHTALYWYRQSLGQGLEFLIYFQGNSAPDKSGLPSDRFSAERTGGSVSTLTIQRTQQEDSAVYLCASSLVGNEQFFGPGTRLTVL.

The V call is TRBV19, the J call TRBJ1-2; D is possibly TRBD1 (5 bases). The CDR3 is 12 amino acids. V gave up 2 bases and J gave up 4 bases, with 5 bases separating them. Germline V gene lookup returns CDR1 LNHDA and CDR2 SQIVND (reference sequence). The CDR3 bases are TGTGCCAGTAGTATACAGGGCTATGGCTACACCTTC. As protein: CASSIQGYGYTF.

The count of this clone is one. The V and J genes are TRBV6-4 and TRBJ2-1, with D perhaps TRBD1 (5 bases). The CDR3 contains 14 residues. Trimming removed 5 bases from V and 10 bases from J, with 18 bases in between. The germline V gene has CDR1 MRHNA and CDR2 SNTAGT. CDR3 loop: CASSKKIDSVEQFF. In DNA, the CDR3 is TGTGCCAGCAGTAAAAAAATTGACAGTGTCGAGCAGTTCTTC.

This chain links TRBV11-2 with TRBJ2-2; D is perhaps TRBD2 (6 bases). The length of the CDR3 is 15 residues. CDR1 and CDR2 from the germline V gene are SGHAT and FQNNGV. V dropped 1 base and J dropped 3 bases, with 9 bases sitting between them. In DNA, the CDR3 is TGTGCCAGCAGCTTAGTGGGGGGAGACACCGGGGAGCTGTTTTTT. This encodes CASSLVGGDTGELFF.

This clone is a singleton in its sample. The V and J genes are TRBV19 and TRBJ2-3; TRBD2 agrees at 11 bases. Germline loops: CDR1 LNHDA, CDR2 SQIVND (reference sequence). The CDR3 is made up of 17 amino acids. Germline trimming cut 2 bases from V and 0 bases from J; bases unmatched to any gene: 4. The CDR3 bases are TGTGCCAGTAGTATAACTAGCGGGAGATATAGCACAGATACGCAGTATTTT. It translates to CASSITSGRYSTDTQYF.

This clone was detected once. This chain connects TRBV7-3 to TRBJ2-5; 8 nucleotides line up with TRBD1. The CDR3 spans 15 residues. V lost 5 bases to trimming and J lost 3 bases; unmatched junction nucleotides: 8. Germline V gene sequence: CDR1 SGHTA, CDR2 FQGTGA. Written as DNA, the CDR3 is TGTGCCAGCAGCGTCGGGACAGGCCTCGAAGAGACCCAGTACTTC. Its translation: CASSVGTGLEETQYF.

The DNA for the CDR3 is TGTGCCAGCAGCCCAGGGGGGCGAGATACGCAGTATTTT. It yields the protein CASSPGGRDTQYF. The V gene is TRBV7-2, the J gene TRBJ2-3, with D maybe TRBD1 (7 bases). Germline V lookup: CDR1 SGHTA, CDR2 FQGNSA. V lost 5 bases and J lost 5, with 11 bases in between. The CDR3 length is 13 residues.

The chain recombines TRBV28 with TRBJ1-2; D unresolved. CDR1 MDHEN and CDR2 SYDVKM come from the germline V gene. Trimming pared 3 bases from V and 4 bases from J, leaving 18 bases between. The CDR3 spans 16 residues. This CDR3 is CASSFSQRGVTYGYTF. The CDR3 coding sequence is TGTGCCAGCAGTTTCAGTCAGCGCGGCGTAACCTATGGCTACACCTTC.

This rearrangement joins TRBV30 to TRBJ2-7; 9 bases are shared with TRBD1. Per the germline V gene, CDR1 is GTSNPN and CDR2 is SVGIG (reference sequence). The length of the CDR3 is 12 residues. Unmatched junction bases numbered 2, after V lost 0 bases and J lost 8 bases. CDR3 amino acids: CAWSVQGAKQYF. The CDR3 nucleotides read TGTGCCTGGAGTGTACAGGGGGCCAAGCAGTACTTC.

The V gene is TRBV5-4, the J gene TRBJ2-3; 10 positions match TRBD2. CDR3 length equals 15 residues. Trimming took 6 bases from V and 2 from J; bases not matched to a gene: 6. Germline CDR1 reads SGHNT; CDR2 reads YYREEE (reference sequence). CDR3 in DNA: TGTGCCAGCACCCTGACTAGCGGGTACACAGATACGCAGTATTTT. Protein: CASTLTSGYTDTQYF.

This clone was seen more than once but under ten times. For the CDR3, the DNA is TGTGCCAGCAGTTTAGAGGGACTTATCCCTAGTGAGCAGTTCTTC. Its protein product is CASSLEGLIPSEQFF. The V call is TRBV27, the J call TRBJ2-1; TRBD2 is a possible D gene (6 bases). Germline CDR1 is MNHEY and CDR2 is SMNVEV (reference sequence). The CDR3 is 15 amino acids. V was trimmed by 2 bases and J by 9 bases, leaving 17 bases between them.

The chain uses TRBV28 and TRBJ2-1; no clear D. This CDR3 spans 11 amino acids. V lost 1 base, J lost 8 bases, and 3 bases lay in between. From germline, CDR1 is MDHEN and CDR2 SYDVKM. In DNA form, the CDR3 reads TGTGCCAGCAGTTTATTAGATGAGCAGTTCTTC. It encodes CASSLLDEQFF.

The chain is built from TRBV6-4 and TRBJ2-7, with unresolved D. There are 18 residues in the CDR3. CDR1 is MRHNA and CDR2 is SNTAGT in the germline V gene. V lost 5 bases and J lost 5, with 28 bases in between. The CDR3 DNA reads as TGTGCCAGCAGTCATCGAATCGAGGCCTTAGGTAAGAGCAACGAGCAGTACTTC. This sequence encodes CASSHRIEALGKSNEQYF.

The chain carries TRBV30 and TRBJ1-2; D ambiguous. V lost 1 base, J lost 2 bases, and 5 bases lay in between. The CDR3 loop spans 12 amino acids. CDR1 is GTSNPN and CDR2 is SVGIG in the germline V gene (reference sequence). CDR3 coding DNA: TGTGCCTGGAGTGGGGCAAACTATGGCTACACCTTC. Residues: CAWSGANYGYTF.

This clone was observed once. The CDR3 DNA follows: TGTGCCAGCAGCGAGACCCACGGGGAGCAGTACTTC. Translation gives CASSETHGEQYF. J is TRBJ2-7 and V is TRBV11-2; D gene ambiguous. The V gene's germline CDR1 is SGHAT and CDR2 FQNNGV. This CDR3 has 12 residues. Trimming removed 5 bases at V and 7 bases at J, with 12 bases between.

The V and J genes are TRBV25-1 and TRBJ2-2; 10 bases line up with TRBD1. Trimming at V came to 1 base and at J to 4 bases, leaving 6 bases not matched to a gene. Per the germline V gene, CDR1 is MGHDK and CDR2 is SYGVNS. This CDR3 comprises 17 residues. The CDR3 reads CASSESEDRGATGELFF. The CDR3 region has the DNA TGTGCCAGCAGTGAATCAGAGGACAGGGGGGCCACCGGGGAGCTGTTTTTT.

The chain recombines TRBV10-2 with TRBJ2-7; possible D gene TRBD1, 5 bases. This CDR3 is built from 12 residues. The germline V and J ends were trimmed by 7 bases and 4 bases, with 11 bases remaining between them. CDR1 is WSHSY and CDR2 is SAAADI in the germline V gene. CDR3: CASTQGLYEQYF. The CDR3 coding sequence is TGCGCCAGCACCCAGGGTTTGTACGAGCAGTACTTC.

The rearrangement links TRBV2 to TRBJ1-5, with 9 bases that match TRBD1. The V and J ends lost 8 bases and 2 bases, in that order; junction bases with no gene match: 4. The germline V gene encodes CDR1 SNHLY and CDR2 FYNNEI. The CDR3 consists of 14 residues. CDR3 amino acids: CASSTGGGNQPQHF. CDR3 nucleotide sequence: TGTGCCAGCTCTACAGGGGGCGGCAATCAGCCCCAGCATTTT.